The 9 T cell receptor beta chains listed next were all sequenced from one sample in a study of shared clonotypes between healthy human individuals. Measured with immunoSEQ multiplex PCR; TCRdb has only the in-frame clones, and not every one. The sample shows about 110,000 clones, around 68% of them seen only once. Material: memory CD8+ T cells sorted from blood. Subset described: CD45RO+ cells pooled with CCR7-negative TemRA cells. The receptor set was obtained from a woman aged 30 to 39 in good health.

The chain joins TRBV9 to TRBJ2-3, with D perhaps being TRBD1 or TRBD2 (5 bases each). CDR3 length equals 15 residues. CDR1 and CDR2 from the germline V gene are SGDLS and YYNGEE. Trimming pared 0 bases from V and 2 bases from J, leaving 10 bases between. The CDR3: CASSVAGTYTDTQYF. The CDR3 nucleotides read TGTGCCAGCAGCGTAGCGGGGACGTACACAGATACGCAGTATTTT.

The chain's CDR3 is CASSFNDRNDEQYF. CDR3 in DNA: TGCGCCAGCAGCTTTAATGACAGGAATGACGAGCAGTACTTC. V gene TRBV5-1 combines with J gene TRBJ2-7, with a possible D match to TRBD1 (6 bases). CDR1 is SGHRS, CDR2 YFSETQ, per germline. This CDR3 has 14 amino acids. V was shortened by 2 bases and J by 5 bases, with 14 bases between the two germline ends.

On this clone itself: One end of the junction varies from germline; a read error may be responsible. The chain combines TRBV19 with TRBJ2-5; unclear D gene. In germline, CDR1 is LNHDA, CDR2 SQIVND (reference sequence). CDR3 length: 23 residues. The chain's CDR3 is CASSSSFPDATVWPRTTQEIQYF. The CDR3 nucleotides are TGTGCCAGTAGTTCCTCCTTCCCCGACGCTACCGTTTGGCCTCGGACGACACAAGAGATCCAGTACTTC.

The chain has TRBV4-1 and TRBJ1-5; D possibly corresponds to TRBD1 (6 bases). The germline gives CDR1 MGHRA, CDR2 YSYEKL. The ends were cut back, 0 bases at V and 4 bases at J, with 13 bases in the middle. The CDR3 is 16 amino acids. In DNA, the CDR3 is TGCGCCAGCAGCCAAGAGGGGGCGCTCCTAAATCAGCCCCAGCATTTT. Translation gives CASSQEGALLNQPQHF.

This chain uses TRBV6-1 with TRBJ1-5, with 8 nucleotides matching TRBD1. From germline, CDR1 is MNHNS and CDR2 SASEGT. The CDR3 spans 13 residues. CDR3 nucleotides: TGTGGGACAGGGATGGGGAGCAATCAGCCCCAGCATTTT. Amino acids: CGTGMGSNQPQHF.

This clone was picked up many times. J is TRBJ2-7 and V is TRBV2; TRBD1 matches 8 bases. The CDR3 consists of 13 residues. J lost 2 bases, V lost 8 bases, and 5 bases had no gene match. Germline assignment: CDR1 SNHLY and CDR2 FYNNEI. The CDR3 DNA is TGTGCCAGCCAGACAGGGGTTCCCTACGAGCAGTACTTC. It encodes CASQTGVPYEQYF.

The chain carries TRBV7-6 and TRBJ2-6; D unresolved. The CDR3 is 17 residues long. V shed 1 base and J shed 0 bases, with 10 bases lying between them. Germline V gives CDR1 SGHVS, CDR2 FNYEAQ. The CDR3 sequence: CASSLEGGDSGANVLTF. DNA of the CDR3: TGTGCCAGCAGCTTAGAGGGCGGAGACTCTGGGGCCAACGTCCTGACTTTC.

This chain's CDR3 is CASSLDPYYWFYGYTF. The CDR3 DNA is TGTGCCAGCAGCTTAGATCCTTACTACTGGTTCTATGGCTACACCTTC. The chain links TRBV11-2 to TRBJ1-2; D is undetermined. CDR3 length: 16 residues. Trimming left V 0 bases short and J 4 bases short, with 15 bases between. Per germline, CDR1 SGHAT and CDR2 FQNNGV.

The rearrangement links TRBV25-1 to TRBJ1-1; D unresolved. Germline CDR1 and CDR2: MGHDK and SYGVNS. This CDR3 comprises 13 residues. With 6 bases removed from V and 0 bases from J, the gap between germline ends came to 8 bases. CDR3 bases: TGTGCCAGCAGACAGAATCTGAACACTGAAGCTTTCTTT. Translated: CASRQNLNTEAFF.